Listed here are 32 T cell receptor beta chains from one sample, sequenced in a study of blood T cell repertoires in COVID-19. Profiling relied on immunoSEQ multiplex PCR, and the TCRdb table lists in-frame clones only, not all of them. This table has under 450,000 clones, 87% appearing once. Sequencing was carried out using PBMCs or T cells enriched from blood (not recorded which). These receptors originate from a man aged 25 to 40 who had recovered from COVID-19.

V usage is TRBV7-3 and J usage is TRBJ2-5; a weak D match, TRBD2 (5 bases). There are 14 residues in the CDR3. Per the germline V gene, CDR1 is SGHTA and CDR2 is FQGTGA. Trimming stripped 5 bases from V and 5 bases from J, with 15 bases between. In DNA, the CDR3 is TGTGCCAGCAGCGAGACGCCGGGAAGGGAGACCCAGTACTTC. Its protein is CASSETPGRETQYF.

The J gene is TRBJ2-5, the V gene TRBV14; D not certain. The V end lost 5 bases, the J end lost 2 bases, and 24 bases lay between the germline ends. From germline, CDR1 is SGHDN and CDR2 FVKESK. There are 18 residues in the CDR3. CDR3 sequence: CASSSLVGNLGGQETQYF. The CDR3 DNA follows: TGTGCCAGCAGCTCACTGGTCGGAAATCTTGGCGGTCAAGAGACCCAGTACTTC.

V is TRBV15 and J is TRBJ2-1; TRBD2 matches 11 bases. The V gene's germline CDR1 is LNHNV and CDR2 YYDKDF (reference sequence). This CDR3 is 18 amino acids long. The V and J ends lost 1 base and 7 bases, in that order; junction bases with no gene match: 12. This CDR3 reads CATSRGAGASGGWNEQFF. Here the CDR3 DNA reads TGTGCCACCAGCAGAGGTGCAGGGGCTAGCGGGGGGTGGAATGAGCAGTTCTTC.

The chain links TRBV6-5 to TRBJ1-5; 8 bases are shared with TRBD1. Germline CDR1 and CDR2: MNHEY and SVGAGI. Trimming cost V 8 bases and J 2 bases; bases outside gene matches: 2. The CDR3 length is 13 residues. In DNA, the CDR3 is TGTGCCAGCGAGGGACAGGGCAATCAGCCCCAGCATTTT. This codes for CASEGQGNQPQHF.

The rearrangement links TRBV5-4 to TRBJ1-4; D unresolved. Deletions cut 4 bases from V and 6 bases from J, with 10 bases between. Germline CDR1 is SGHNT and CDR2 is YYREEE (reference sequence). CDR3 size: 13 residues. The CDR3 protein is CASSTQVDEKLFF. CDR3 DNA sequence: TGTGCCAGCAGCACCCAGGTCGATGAAAAACTGTTTTTT.

The chain has TRBV6-6 and TRBJ1-2, with D unclear. The CDR3 extends over 15 amino acids. V lost 0 bases, J lost 6 bases, and 14 bases lay in between. Germline V CDR1 and CDR2: MNHNY, SVGAGI (reference sequence). The CDR3 reads CASSYSGSALNGYTF. DNA for the CDR3: TGTGCCAGCAGTTACTCCGGCAGCGCTCTTAATGGCTACACCTTC.

This rearrangement joins TRBV6-5 to TRBJ1-1; a weak D match, TRBD1 (6 bases). There are 13 residues in the CDR3. V gave up 6 bases and J gave up 3 bases, with 11 bases separating them. Per the germline V gene, CDR1 is MNHEY and CDR2 is SVGAGI. This CDR3 is CASSPGVHTEAFF. In DNA, the CDR3 is TGTGCCAGCAGCCCAGGGGTGCACACTGAAGCTTTCTTT.

The chain joins TRBV5-1 to TRBJ1-5; a weak D match, TRBD1 (5 bases). Germline V gene data show CDR1 as SGHRS and CDR2 as YFSETQ. The CDR3 has 16 residues. The germline V and J ends were trimmed by 2 bases and 1 base, with 13 bases remaining between them. The CDR3: CASSLAGPMSNQPQHF. DNA for the CDR3: TGCGCCAGCAGCTTAGCAGGGCCTATGAGCAATCAGCCCCAGCATTTT.

This chain uses TRBV30 with TRBJ1-2; 8 bases fit TRBD1. Germline CDR1 and CDR2: GTSNPN and SVGIG (reference sequence). The junction had 5 bases not matched to a gene; V was cut back by 1 base and J by 4 bases. The CDR3 loop spans 14 amino acids. The CDR3 nucleotides are TGTGCCTGGAGTGACGAACAGGGGGGCTATGGCTACACCTTC. It translates to CAWSDEQGGYGYTF.

This sequence joins TRBV10-3 and TRBJ2-5; no firm D call. CDR1 and CDR2 from the germline V gene are ENHRY and SYGVKD. Trimming took 3 bases from V and 3 from J, leaving 8 bases between them. This CDR3 is 13 amino acids long. CDR3 sequence (DNA): TGTGCCATCAGTGACATGCTAAAAGAGACCCAGTACTTC. It yields the protein CAISDMLKETQYF.

V and J are TRBV7-3 and TRBJ1-1; D is perhaps TRBD1 (5 bases). Germline V gene data show CDR1 as SGHTA and CDR2 as FQGTGA. V lost 5 bases, J lost 4 bases, and 14 bases lay in between. The CDR3 totals 14 residues. CDR3 protein: CASSTGGTPTEAFF. The CDR3 region has the DNA TGTGCCAGCAGCACGGGGGGGACTCCCACTGAAGCTTTCTTT.

V and J are TRBV19 and TRBJ1-5; maybe TRBD1 (6 bases). CDR1 and CDR2 from the germline V gene are LNHDA and SQIVND (reference sequence). V was cut by 1 base and J by 1 base, with 8 bases left in between. This CDR3 contains 15 residues. The CDR3 bases are TGTGCCAGTAGTATAGGTACAGGGAGCAATCAGCCCCAGCATTTT. This sequence encodes CASSIGTGSNQPQHF.

This chain connects TRBV5-1 to TRBJ1-1; possible D gene TRBD1, 5 bases. Trimming pared 3 bases from V and 3 bases from J, leaving 15 bases between. This CDR3 comprises 15 residues. Germline-derived CDR1 and CDR2 are SGHRS and YFSETQ. CDR3 coding DNA: TGCGCCAGCAGCTGGGGAGAAAGGGACTACACTGAAGCTTTCTTT. This translates into CASSWGERDYTEAFF.

This chain connects TRBV5-5 to TRBJ2-5, with D perhaps matching TRBD2 (6 bases). This CDR3 has 13 residues. The germline gives CDR1 SGHKS, CDR2 YYEKEE (reference sequence). V lost 4 bases, J lost 5 bases, and 12 bases lay in between. The CDR3 DNA reads as TGTGCCAGCAGCCCGGGACTTGGGGAGACCCAGTACTTC. Residues: CASSPGLGETQYF.

The chain employs TRBV11-2 and TRBJ2-2; 9 bases align to TRBD1. Germline CDR1 is SGHAT and CDR2 is FQNNGV. This CDR3 comprises 16 residues. The ends lost 5 bases at V and 5 bases at J; junction bases unmatched: 9. The CDR3 protein is CASSIAGTGMTGELFF. CDR3 coding DNA: TGTGCCAGCAGCATAGCCGGGACAGGGATGACCGGGGAGCTGTTTTTT.

This clone has just one count. At the DNA level, this CDR3 is encoded by other sequences in the same sample as well. The chain carries TRBV5-1 and TRBJ1-4; 7 nucleotides match TRBD1. Germline assignment: CDR1 SGHRS and CDR2 YFSETQ. The CDR3 runs 15 residues. V trimming: 2 bases; J trimming: 4 bases; junction bases outside the gene matches: 5. CDR3 region: CASSLRTGGNEKLFF. CDR3 bases: TGCGCCAGCAGCTTACGGACAGGCGGTAATGAAAAACTGTTTTTT.

The V and J genes are TRBV12-3 or TRBV12-4 and TRBJ1-1; weak D call: TRBD1 (5 bases). The CDR3 is 12 amino acids. V lost 3 bases and J lost 7, with 9 bases in between. The CDR3 sequence is CASSFDSDEAFF. In DNA, the CDR3 is TGTGCCAGCAGTTTCGACAGCGATGAAGCTTTCTTT.

The chain has TRBV7-2 and TRBJ1-2; 7 nucleotides line up with TRBD1. The germline CDR1 and CDR2 sequences are SGHTA and FQGNSA. The CDR3 is 14 residues long. V gave up 3 bases and J gave up 2 bases; unmatched junction bases: 3. The CDR3 region is CASSFRDRNYGYTF. DNA of the CDR3: TGTGCCAGCAGCTTCCGGGACAGAAACTATGGCTACACCTTC.

The rearrangement uses TRBV11-3 and TRBJ1-1; D uncertain. V lost 5 bases to trimming and J lost 8 bases, with 15 bases between them. In germline, CDR1 is SGHNT, CDR2 YENEEA. The length of the CDR3 is 13 residues. The CDR3 protein is CASSRGGEIEAFF. The CDR3 nucleotides read TGTGCCAGCAGCCGAGGCGGGGAGATAGAAGCTTTCTTT. Full variable domain (outside the CDR3, taken from reference TRBV11-3 and TRBJ1-1): EAGVVQSPRYKIIEKKQPVAFWCNPISGHNTLYWYLQNLGQGPELLIRYENEEAVDDSQLPKDRFSAERLKGVDSTLKIQPAELGDSAVYLCASSRGGEIEAFFGQGTRLTVV.

This chain joins TRBV19 and TRBJ1-5; D unclear. The CDR3 is made up of 13 amino acids. V shed 4 bases and J shed 6 bases, with 10 bases lying between them. CDR1 and CDR2 from the germline V gene are LNHDA and SQIVND (reference sequence). The CDR3 loop is CASSTPGFQPQHF. For the CDR3, the DNA is TGTGCCAGTAGTACACCGGGGTTTCAGCCCCAGCATTTT.

This chain uses TRBV4-1 with TRBJ2-3; TRBD1 aligns across 8 bases. The germline gives CDR1 MGHRA, CDR2 YSYEKL. CDR3 size: 16 residues. V trimming: 5 bases; J trimming: 8 bases; junction bases outside the gene matches: 15. The CDR3 here is CASSRAGQDLRGTQYF. The CDR3 region has the DNA TGCGCCAGCAGCAGGGCGGGACAGGACCTTCGGGGTACGCAGTATTTT.

The table lists this clone with a few counts. The gene calls are TRBV18 and TRBJ2-1; TRBD2 matches 7 bases. In germline, CDR1 is KGHSH, CDR2 LQKENI. The CDR3 covers 14 residues. V shed 3 bases and J 5 bases; nucleotides not matched to a gene: 4. The DNA for the CDR3 is TGTGCCAGCTCACCGAGCGGGGTCAACAATGAGCAGTTCTTC. It translates to CASSPSGVNNEQFF.

This clone was seen ten or more times. The chain employs TRBV9 and TRBJ2-7; perhaps TRBD1 as D (5 bases). V lost 3 bases, J lost 2 bases, and 15 bases lay in between. The CDR3 runs to 15 residues. The V gene's germline CDR1 is SGDLS and CDR2 YYNGEE. In nucleotides, the CDR3 is TGTGCCAGCAGCGAGTCTTGGACAATGACCTACGAGCAGTACTTC. It encodes CASSESWTMTYEQYF.

The chain uses TRBV20-1 and TRBJ1-4; a weak D match, TRBD1 (6 bases). The CDR3 covers 14 residues. Trimming cost V 3 bases and J 5 bases, with 13 bases left between them. Germline CDR1 is DFQATT and CDR2 is SNEGSKA (reference sequence). CDR3 nucleotide sequence: TGCAGTGCTAGTGTAGGGACACAGAATGAAAAACTGTTTTTT. It specifies CSASVGTQNEKLFF.

The chain has TRBV3-1 (or the pseudogene TRBV3-2) and TRBJ1-5; a possible D gene is TRBD1 (5 bases). Trimming shortened V by 6 bases and J by 9 bases, and 15 bases separated the two germline ends. This CDR3 contains 13 residues. Germline V gene sequence: CDR1 LGHDT, CDR2 YNNKEL (reference sequence). In DNA form, the CDR3 reads TGTGCCAGCAGTCCCCGGGGGGAAGGGCCCCAGCATTTT. Translated: CASSPRGEGPQHF.

This clone was recorded a few times. The junction does not match germline at one end; this may be a read error. This rearrangement joins TRBV27 to TRBJ1-2; the D gene is possibly TRBD1 (6 bases). Germline CDR1 is MNHEY and CDR2 is SMNVEV (reference sequence). This CDR3 region has 12 residues. CDR3 residues: CASSFRGGAAIF. The CDR3 region has the DNA TGTGCCAGCAGTTTTCGGGGGGGGGCAGCCATCTTC.

This clone has just one count. The chain's CDR3 is CASSTSSYNEQFF. The CDR3 DNA reads TGTGCCAGCAGCACAAGCTCCTACAATGAGCAGTTCTTC. This sequence joins TRBV2 and TRBJ2-1; D not resolved. There are 13 residues in the CDR3. Germline CDR1 is SNHLY and CDR2 is FYNNEI. V lost 6 bases and J 0 bases, leaving 6 bases between the germline ends.

The rearrangement uses TRBV11-2 and TRBJ1-2; possible D gene TRBD1, 5 bases. CDR3 size: 14 residues. V was shortened by 6 bases and J by 3 bases, with 14 bases between the two germline ends. CDR1 and CDR2 (germline): SGHAT, FQNNGV. In DNA form, the CDR3 reads TGTGCCAGCAGTCTCACCGGGGGAGACTATGGCTACACCTTC. As protein: CASSLTGGDYGYTF. Complete variable domain (other parts from reference TRBV11-2 and TRBJ1-2): EAGVAQSPRYKIIEKRQSVAFWCNPISGHATLYWYQQILGQGPKLLIQFQNNGVVDDSQLPKDRFSAERLKGVDSTLKIQPAKLEDSAVYLCASSLTGGDYGYTFGSGTRLTVV.

The chain carries TRBV5-4 and TRBJ1-2; TRBD1 matches 9 bases. Germline trimming cut 4 bases from V and 4 bases from J; bases unmatched to any gene: 5. CDR1 is SGHNT and CDR2 is YYREEE in the germline V gene (reference sequence). The CDR3 totals 14 residues. The CDR3 here is CASSGTGGGYGYTF. CDR3 coding DNA: TGTGCCAGCAGCGGAACAGGGGGCGGCTATGGCTACACCTTC. Filled out from reference TRBV5-4 and TRBJ1-2, the complete variable domain reads ETGVTQSPTHLIKTRGQQVTLRCSSQSGHNTVSWYQQALGQGPQFIFQYYREEENGRGNFPPRFSGLQFPNYSSELNVNALELDDSALYLCASSGTGGGYGYTFGSGTRLTVV.

The CDR3 DNA follows: TGTGCCAGCAGTTACCCATTGGGACAGGGTTACAACAATGAGCAGTTCTTC. Translating gives CASSYPLGQGYNNEQFF. V is TRBV6-2 or TRBV6-3 and J is TRBJ2-1; the match to TRBD1 covers 9 bases. The CDR3 covers 17 residues. CDR1 and CDR2 from the germline V gene are MNHEY and SVGEGT. Trimming took 2 bases from V and 5 from J; bases not matched to a gene: 10.

The chain joins TRBV3-1 (or the pseudogene TRBV3-2) to TRBJ1-4, with D possibly TRBD1 on 5 matching bases. The V gene lost 4 bases and the J gene lost 6 bases, with 12 bases spanning the gap. The CDR3 spans 14 residues. CDR1 is LGHDT, CDR2 YNNKEL, per germline (reference sequence). The CDR3 nucleotides read TGTGCCAGCAGCCCTCAGGGTGTGCATGAAAAACTGTTTTTT. It yields the protein CASSPQGVHEKLFF.

This clone has a handful of counts. The genes are TRBV2 and TRBJ1-4; tentatively, D is TRBD1 (6 bases). Trimming pared 6 bases from V and 2 bases from J, leaving 13 bases between. This CDR3 spans 15 amino acids. Germline V gives CDR1 SNHLY, CDR2 FYNNEI. DNA for the CDR3: TGTGCCAGCAGCCTTCACAGGGAGACTAATGAAAAACTGTTTTTT. Its translation: CASSLHRETNEKLFF.